There are a few counts of the clone carrying this TCR beta chain. This CDR3 is 18 amino acids long. Trimming cost V 3 bases and J 2 bases; bases outside gene matches: 12. Germline CDR1 and CDR2: SGHAT and FQNNGV. Recruitment covered 20 to 25 US areas and drew participants whose ages spanned about 18 to 100 years. Recovered Cohort 3 donors showed two negative PCRs, clearance, or symptom resolution. These data belong to a study of blood T cell repertoires in COVID-19. Across the whole study: The analysed material was cDNA or gDNA that came from T cells, B-cell-depleted T cells, or PBMCs.

Original data processing: Reference gene primer amplification in the assay estimated nucleated cell counts. The repertoire was sequenced with immunoSEQ multiplex PCR; TCRdb's copy has only in-frame clones and lacks some. That table gives V, J and clone size, and the DNA gave D and trimming. The sample includes under 450,000 clones, approximately 87% of them seen just once. The receptor comes from a man under 40 who had recovered from COVID-19. The chain is built from TRBV11-2 and TRBJ2-3; 9 bases map to TRBD1. The sequencing sample was made of PBMCs or T cells enriched from blood (not recorded which). The CDR3 sequence: CASSFKPPGTGHTDTQYF. The CDR3 bases are TGTGCCAGCAGCTTTAAGCCTCCTGGGACAGGGCACACAGATACGCAGTATTTT.